Below are 28 T cell receptor beta chains sequenced from a single sample in a study of shared clonotypes between healthy human individuals. Libraries were prepared by immunoSEQ multiplex PCR; TCRdb keeps only in-frame clonotypes and omits some of them. The sample holds some 480,000 clones, 79% seen once. Sequencing was done on a sample of PBMCs. The origin of the receptors is a woman aged 40-49 years in good health. Some clones in this sample may be carry-over from other donors' samples.

The chain carries TRBV9 and TRBJ2-1, with TRBD2 matching over 11 bases. This CDR3 is built from 15 residues. V lost 3 bases, J lost 8 bases, and 7 bases stayed unmatched. Germline-derived CDR1 and CDR2 are SGDLS and YYNGEE. The CDR3 DNA sequence: TGTGCCAGCAGCGGTAGCGGGAGGGCCTGGGATGAGCAGTTCTTC. Residues: CASSGSGRAWDEQFF. The whole variable domain, filled in from reference TRBV9 and TRBJ2-1, reads DSGVTQTPKHLITATGQRVTLRCSPRSGDLSVYWYQQSLDQGLQFLIQYYNGEERAKGNILERFSAQQFPDLHSELNLSSLELGDSALYFCASSGSGRAWDEQFFGPGTRLTVL.

This clone appeared a single time. This sequence is one base from a far larger clone and is likely a read error. The chain links TRBV30 to TRBJ2-1; 10 positions match TRBD2. The germline gives CDR1 GTSNPN, CDR2 SVGIG (reference sequence). CDR3 length: 15 amino acids. This CDR3 is CAWSGTSGPQNGQFF. The CDR3 bases are TGTGCCTGGAGTGGGACTAGCGGACCACAGAATGGGCAGTTCTTC.

The chain recombines TRBV18 with TRBJ2-7, with TRBD1 matching over 10 bases. Trimming cost V 5 bases and J 4 bases; bases outside gene matches: 5. CDR1 and CDR2 from the germline V gene are KGHSH and LQKENI. CDR3 length equals 14 residues. The chain's CDR3 is CASSSGQGGYEQYF. The CDR3 DNA reads as TGTGCCAGCTCATCTGGACAGGGGGGGTACGAGCAGTACTTC.

CDR3 coding DNA: TGCGCCAGCAGGGACAGTCTGAACACTGAAGCTTTCTTT. Its protein product is CASRDSLNTEAFF. The V gene is TRBV10-2, the J gene TRBJ1-1, with D tentatively TRBD1 (6 bases). The CDR3 has 13 residues. Trimming pared 6 bases from V and 0 bases from J, leaving 8 bases between. Germline CDR1 and CDR2: WSHSY and SAAADI.

The rearrangement joins TRBV27 to TRBJ1-2; D is possibly TRBD1 (6 bases). The V and J ends lost 4 bases and 7 bases respectively, with 13 bases between them. CDR1 MNHEY and CDR2 SMNVEV come from the germline V gene (reference sequence). The CDR3 is 13 residues long. The CDR3 sequence: CASSSPRQAGYTF. The CDR3 region has the DNA TGTGCCAGCAGTTCACCACGACAGGCTGGCTACACCTTC.

This chain connects TRBV2 to TRBJ2-2; D uncertain. CDR3 length: 14 amino acids. Deletions cut 4 bases from V and 2 bases from J, with 8 bases between. Germline CDR1 SNHLY, CDR2 FYNNEI. The CDR3 nucleotides are TGTGCCAGCAGTGGTGTTCGTAACACCGGGGAGCTGTTTTTT. This encodes CASSGVRNTGELFF.

The chain uses TRBV11-2 and TRBJ1-4; perhaps TRBD1 as D (5 bases). With 4 bases removed from V and 3 bases from J, the gap between germline ends came to 12 bases. The CDR3 consists of 15 residues. Germline lookup yields CDR1 SGHAT and CDR2 FQNNGV. The CDR3 reads CASSSLRGPNEKLFF. CDR3 DNA: TGTGCCAGCAGCTCGTTAAGGGGTCCTAATGAAAAACTGTTTTTT.

The chain combines TRBV11-2 with TRBJ2-1; 11 bases match TRBD2. Per germline, CDR1 SGHAT and CDR2 FQNNGV. Trimming removed 5 bases from V and 4 bases from J; junction bases left unmatched: 4. The CDR3 length is 15 residues. The CDR3 region has the DNA TGTGCCAGCAGCGGGGGACTAGCGGTTTACAATGAGCAGTTCTTC. Its translation: CASSGGLAVYNEQFF.

V gene TRBV19 combines with J gene TRBJ2-2; either TRBD1 or TRBD2 may supply D (6 bases each). V dropped 7 bases and J dropped 6 bases, with 18 bases sitting between them. CDR1 LNHDA and CDR2 SQIVND come from the germline V gene (reference sequence). This CDR3 region has 15 residues. This CDR3 is CASIRPGRGAGELFF. The DNA for the CDR3 is TGTGCCAGTATTCGGCCGGGTAGGGGGGCCGGGGAGCTGTTTTTT.

The chain links TRBV10-3 to TRBJ2-2; TRBD2 aligns across 11 bases. CDR3 length equals 13 residues. V dropped 7 bases and J dropped 7; count of bases not matched to a gene: 2. The V gene's germline CDR1 is ENHRY and CDR2 SYGVKD. CDR3 DNA: TGTGCCATCAATAGCGGGAGGGGCGGGGAGCTGTTTTTT. Its protein product is CAINSGRGGELFF.

This clone occurred a few times. The chain carries TRBV11-2 and TRBJ1-1; no firm D call. CDR3 length equals 14 residues. V lost 0 bases and J 2 bases, leaving 7 bases between the germline ends. The V gene's germline CDR1 is SGHAT and CDR2 FQNNGV. The CDR3 DNA sequence: TGTGCCAGCAGCTTAGATCTATTAAACACTGAAGCTTTCTTT. Its translation: CASSLDLLNTEAFF.

The chain combines TRBV28 with TRBJ2-7; D gene uncertain. The germline V gene has CDR1 MDHEN and CDR2 SYDVKM. Trimming left V 3 bases short and J 0 bases short, with 6 bases between. The length of the CDR3 is 13 residues. CDR3 amino acids: CASSLPPSYEQYF. The CDR3 coding sequence is TGTGCCAGCAGTTTGCCCCCCTCCTACGAGCAGTACTTC.

CDR3 DNA sequence: TGTGCCAGCTCATCCACGACAGGGGGCCCTACTAACTATGGCTACACCTTC. Protein sequence: CASSSTTGGPTNYGYTF. The rearrangement joins TRBV18 to TRBJ1-2, with 10 bases fitting TRBD1. V gave up 5 bases and J gave up 0 bases; unmatched junction bases: 9. The V gene's germline CDR1 is KGHSH and CDR2 LQKENI. The length of the CDR3 is 17 residues.

The chain couples TRBV2 to TRBJ2-2, with 8 positions matching TRBD2. The ends lost 3 bases at V and 8 bases at J; junction bases unmatched: 5. This CDR3 is built from 14 residues. CDR1 and CDR2 (germline): SNHLY, FYNNEI. DNA for the CDR3: TGTGCCAGCAGTGAGGGGGTAGCGGGAGGGGAGCTGTTTTTT. It encodes CASSEGVAGGELFF.

V is TRBV14 and J is TRBJ2-2, with 12 bases aligning to TRBD1. The CDR3 spans 15 residues. Germline CDR1 SGHDN, CDR2 FVKESK. V dropped 4 bases and J dropped 5; count of bases not matched to a gene: 2. CDR3 DNA: TGTGCCAGCAGCCGGGACAGGGGGCCGACCGGGGAGCTGTTTTTT. Protein product: CASSRDRGPTGELFF.

The gene calls are TRBV28 and TRBJ1-2, with D possibly TRBD1 on 5 matching bases. Germline V gives CDR1 MDHEN, CDR2 SYDVKM. V gave up 2 bases and J gave up 8 bases, with 12 bases separating them. The CDR3 extends over 13 amino acids. CDR3 in DNA: TGTGCCAGCAGTTTAGTCGGGGCGGGCGGCTACACCTTC. Protein sequence: CASSLVGAGGYTF.

This chain uses TRBV7-6 with TRBJ2-3, with D possibly being TRBD2 (6 bases). Germline lookup yields CDR1 SGHVS and CDR2 FNYEAQ. V gave up 1 base and J gave up 2 bases, with 7 bases separating them. The CDR3 length is 14 residues. The CDR3 loop is CASSLGEATDTQYF. In DNA form, the CDR3 reads TGTGCCAGCAGCTTAGGGGAGGCCACAGATACGCAGTATTTT.

V and J are TRBV28 and TRBJ2-6; 8 positions match TRBD1. V lost 2 bases, J lost 0 bases, and 6 bases stayed unmatched. The CDR3 sequence is 18 residues long. Per germline, CDR1 MDHEN and CDR2 SYDVKM. The DNA of the CDR3 is TGTGCCAGCAGTTTACTGACAGGGGAACACTCTGGGGCCAACGTCCTGACTTTC. This translates into CASSLLTGEHSGANVLTF.

The V call is TRBV7-3, the J call TRBJ2-1, with D possibly matching TRBD1 (5 bases). There are 14 residues in the CDR3. Trimming removed 3 bases at V and 7 bases at J, with 13 bases between. Germline V gene lookup returns CDR1 SGHTA and CDR2 FQGTGA. DNA for the CDR3: TGTGCCAGCAGCTTTTCAGGGTCTAGGAATGAGCAGTTCTTC. It is translated as CASSFSGSRNEQFF.

Remarks on this clone: A far bigger clonotype differs at one base, so this is likely a read error. The same CDR3 also results from other DNA sequences found in this sample. The chain uses TRBV6-5 and TRBJ2-7; maybe TRBD1 (5 bases). Trimming cost V 0 bases and J 4 bases, with 10 bases left between them. Germline loops: CDR1 MNHEY, CDR2 SVGAGI. The CDR3 loop spans 14 amino acids. CDR3 in DNA: TGTGCCAGCAGTTACTCGCAGGGAACTTACGAGCAGTACTTC. Translation gives CASSYSQGTYEQYF.

The chain couples TRBV6-1 to TRBJ2-7; 8 bases fit TRBD1. V lost 2 bases to trimming and J lost 2 bases; unmatched junction nucleotides: 5. Looked up from germline, CDR1 is MNHNS and CDR2 is SASEGT. CDR3 length equals 15 residues. CDR3 in amino acids: CASSEPGQVPYEQYF. CDR3 DNA: TGTGCCAGCAGTGAACCGGGACAGGTGCCCTACGAGCAGTACTTC.

The chain carries TRBV28 and TRBJ1-1, with D perhaps matching TRBD1 (6 bases). Germline CDR1 and CDR2: MDHEN and SYDVKM. V lost 2 bases to trimming and J lost 4 bases, with 11 bases between them. This CDR3 region has 14 residues. The CDR3 region is CASSLVGGRTEAFF. The CDR3 region has the DNA TGTGCCAGCAGTTTAGTAGGGGGTCGCACTGAAGCTTTCTTT. Looking up the rest from reference TRBV28 and TRBJ1-1 gives the full variable domain: DVKVTQSSRYLVKRTGEKVFLECVQDMDHENMFWYRQDPGLGLRLIYFSYDVKMKEKGDIPEGYSVSREKKERFSLILESASTNQTSMYLCASSLVGGRTEAFFGQGTRLTVV.

This chain uses TRBV10-2 with TRBJ2-7; tentative D call: TRBD1 (6 bases). Trimming pared 6 bases from V and 7 bases from J, leaving 16 bases between. Germline loops: CDR1 WSHSY, CDR2 SAAADI. The CDR3 is 13 amino acids. DNA for the CDR3: TGCGCCAGCAGCATAAGGGGGAATTCAGAGCAGTACTTC. It is translated as CASSIRGNSEQYF.

CDR3 protein: CASSEHGTSVNEQYF. Here the CDR3 DNA reads TGTGCCAGCAGTGAACACGGGACTAGTGTTAACGAGCAGTACTTC. V gene TRBV28 combines with J gene TRBJ2-7; 8 nucleotides agree with TRBD2. Germline trimming cut 5 bases from V and 5 bases from J; bases unmatched to any gene: 11. The V gene's germline CDR1 is MDHEN and CDR2 SYDVKM. The CDR3 contains 15 residues.

This clone came up many times. The chain has TRBV7-2 and TRBJ2-3, with 10 bases fitting TRBD2. After removal of 4 bases from V and 6 bases from J, the junction contained 13 bases not matched to a gene. Germline loops: CDR1 SGHTA, CDR2 FQGNSA. CDR3 length equals 17 residues. This CDR3 reads CASSSEPSGSKGDTQYF. The CDR3 DNA sequence: TGTGCCAGCAGCTCGGAGCCTAGCGGGAGTAAAGGGGATACGCAGTATTTT.

The V and J genes are TRBV28 and TRBJ2-3, with D possibly matching TRBD2 (5 bases). The CDR3 sequence is 14 residues long. V was clipped by 6 bases and J by 7 bases, with 17 bases between them. Germline V gene lookup returns CDR1 MDHEN and CDR2 SYDVKM. CDR3 coding DNA: TGTGCCAGCAGGAGGACCGGGGATTTGTATACGCAGTATTTT. The encoded protein is CASRRTGDLYTQYF.

The V and J genes are TRBV5-1 and TRBJ2-5; D gene ambiguous. Germline V CDR1 and CDR2: SGHRS, YFSETQ. V was pared by 3 bases and J by 2 bases, with 2 bases between. The CDR3 covers 11 residues. CDR3 nucleotides: TGCGCCAGCAGCTGGCAAGAGACCCAGTACTTC. It specifies CASSWQETQYF.

This clone was recorded once. This chain connects TRBV21-1 to TRBJ2-2; the D call in the table, TRBD1, was not verified against the DNA. TRBV21-1 is recorded as a pseudogene. The CDR3 length is 18 residues. CDR3 bases: TGTGCCAGCCGTATTCCCGATGGCAGGGGGGCAGGAGACGGGGAGCTGTTTTTT. It is translated as CASRIPDGRGAGDGELFF.